This TCR beta chain was captured in a study of T cells after yellow fever vaccination. Across the whole study: Fractions low in cell number were prepared with SMART-Seq v4 Ultra Low Input.

A word on this clonotype: Its antigen is undetermined.

A universal primer site and UMIs were added as TCR cDNA was made by 5'RACE template switching. TCRdb re-called the 5' RACE reads through MiXCR, storing one row per CDR3 protein. The sample consists of about 73,000 distinct CDR3 sequences, 7.5% to 9% of them appearing once. The study's findings and limits: Contaminating bulk clonotypes could be abundant in FACS-sorted repertoires. Clonotypes found in both CD4 and CD8 compartments made up a small share.

This TCR came from a man aged 25 to 40 who received the YFV17D yellow fever vaccine. The sequencing used CD8+ T cells sorted from PBMCs, collected on the day of the yellow fever booster vaccination.

CDR3 nucleotides: TGTGCCAGTAGTATATATTGGACTAGCGGGAATAGGGCAGAGACCCAGTACTTC. Its translation is CASSIYWTSGNRAETQYF. V usage is TRBV19 and J usage is TRBJ2-5; 12 nucleotides agree with TRBD2. With V trimmed by 2 bases and J by 4 bases, 11 bases remained unmatched. CDR1 LNHDA and CDR2 SQIVND come from the germline V gene (reference sequence). The CDR3 consists of 18 residues.